This is a list of T cell receptor beta chains from one sample in a study of cytomegalovirus exposure and HLA in healthy donors. Using immunoSEQ multiplex PCR, the repertoire was profiled, and TCRdb retains in-frame clones only, with some absent. The table shows approximately 88,000 clones, with roughly 80% occurring only once. Source material: PBMCs. The source is a young woman in good health and CMV-seropositive. CDR3s include the opening cysteine and the closing phenylalanine or tryptophan. D genes are given only for firm matches. Size is stated for part of the rows, as once, few or many counts, or as a class when the clone is expanded.

J | V | D | size | DNA | CDR3
TRBJ2-5 | TRBV7-8 | - | - | TGTGCCAGCAGCCGCCGGGAGACCCAGTACTTC | CASSRRETQYF
TRBJ1-4 | TRBV4-2 | TRBD1 | - | TGTGCCAGCAGCCGGGAACAGGGGGACGATGAAAAACTGTTTTTT | CASSREQGDDEKLFF
TRBJ1-4 | TRBV2 | - | - | TGTGCCAGCAGTGAAGGGGACTGGACTGAACTGTTTTTT | CASSEGDWTELFF
TRBJ2-5 | TRBV9 | - | once | TGTGCCAGCAGCGTAGAAGGGAGCGCCCGGGGGACCCAGTACTTC | CASSVEGSARGTQYF
TRBJ2-3 | TRBV15 | - | - | TGTGCCACCAGCAGAGATGGAGGACTAAGCACAGATACGCAGTATTTT | CATSRDGGLSTDTQYF
TRBJ2-7 | TRBV9 | - | - | TGTGCCAGCAGCTCCCAGGTCGGGGGCGAGCAGTACTTC | CASSSQVGGEQYF
TRBJ2-3 | TRBV7-9 | TRBD1 | - | TGTGCCAGCAGCTGGACAGGGAAAGGAGATACGCAGTATTTT | CASSWTGKGDTQYF
TRBJ1-1 | TRBV29-1 | - | few | TGCAGCGTTGAATGGGGGCTCTACACTGAAGCTTTCTTT | CSVEWGLYTEAFF
TRBJ2-6 | TRBV18 | TRBD1 | - | TGTGCCAGCTCACCATCATCGGGCCAGGGGGCGGCTGGGGCCAACGTCCTGACTTTC | CASSPSSGQGAAGANVLTF
TRBJ1-1 | TRBV7-9 | - | - | TGTGCCAGCAGCCCCCTGGGGGGGGACACTGAAGCTTTCTTT | CASSPLGGDTEAFF
TRBJ2-1 | TRBV10-1 | TRBD2 | - | TGCGCCAGCAGTGATGGCGGGGGGGATGATGAGCAGTTCTTC | CASSDGGGDDEQFF
TRBJ1-5 | TRBV5-1 | TRBD1 | - | TGCGCCAGCAGCCCTCAAACAGGGGTGGATCAGCCCCAGCATTTT | CASSPQTGVDQPQHF
TRBJ2-3 | TRBV19 | TRBD2 | once | TGTGCCATATCGTCGAGCGGGGGGAAAACTAGCACAGATACGCAGTATTTT | CAISSSGGKTSTDTQYF
TRBJ1-4 | TRBV5-6 | TRBD1 | - | TGTGCCAGCAGCGTTCCCGGGACAGGAGTTCTAACTAATGAAAAACTGTTTTTT | CASSVPGTGVLTNEKLFF
TRBJ2-7 | TRBV2 | - | - | TGTGCCAGCACCGTAGGAGGGGGCCCCCCGGGCGAGCAGTACTTC | CASTVGGGPPGEQYF
TRBJ1-3 | TRBV10-3 | - | - | TGTGCCATCAGGGGGGCAAGGGGCGCGGACGGAAACACCATATATTTT | CAIRGARGADGNTIYF
TRBJ2-7 | TRBV18 | TRBD1 | - | TGTGCCAGCTCACCGGTGGATACAGGGGGACACTACGAGCAGTACTTC | CASSPVDTGGHYEQYF
TRBJ2-3 | TRBV2 | TRBD2 | - | TGTGCCAGCAGGATACTAGCGGGCACAGATACGCAGTATTTT | CASRILAGTDTQYF
TRBJ2-3 | TRBV11-2 | TRBD2 | - | TGTGCCAGCAGCGCAGGGACTAGCCATTTCACAGATACGCAGTATTTT | CASSAGTSHFTDTQYF
TRBJ1-2 | TRBV11-2 | TRBD1 | - | TGTGCCAGCAGCGAAGGGACAGGGGGCGACGGCTACACCTTC | CASSEGTGGDGYTF
TRBJ2-2 | TRBV2 | TRBD1 | once | TGTGCCAGCAGCCTTGGACAGGGCGCGAACACCGGGGAGCTGTTTTTT | CASSLGQGANTGELFF
TRBJ2-2 | TRBV27 | TRBD2 | - | TGTGCCAGCAGTGTTAGCGGGGGGGGTTTCAACACCGGGGAGCTGTTTTTT | CASSVSGGGFNTGELFF
TRBJ1-2 | TRBV27 | - | - | TGTGCCAGCAGAACACAGAGTAACTATGGCTACACCTTC | CASRTQSNYGYTF
TRBJ1-6 | TRBV7-2 | TRBD1 | - | TGTGCCAGCAGCTGGAAACAGGGGCCTAGGGCCCTCCACTTT | CASSWKQGPRALHF
TRBJ2-7 | TRBV7-8 | - | - | TGTGCCAGCAGCTTATCGGGGACAACCTACGAGCAGTACTTC | CASSLSGTTYEQYF
TRBJ1-2 | TRBV19 | - | - | TGTGCCAGTAGTCGTGGAGACTATGGCTACACCTTC | CASSRGDYGYTF